Listed below are T cell receptor beta chains from one sample, sequenced in a study of early T cells in non-severe SARS-CoV-2 infection. MiXCR was run by TCRdb on the 5' RACE reads, yielding one entry per CDR3 protein. The sample has roughly 52,000 distinct CDR3 sequences, 5.5% to 8.5% seen once; the top ten hold 5.5% to 6%. The starting material was whole blood, obtained at baseline. These receptors were taken from an adult who was a healthcare worker with PCR-confirmed SARS-CoV-2 infection or an uninfected control (not recorded which). The CDR3 runs from the conserved cysteine through the conserved F or W. A D gene is named only where the DNA matches it firmly. Some rows have no size entry. The others give once, few or many, or a class for an expanded clone.

j_gene	d_gene	abundance	v_gene	CDR3aa	CDR3nt
TRBJ2-3	-	few	TRBV7-3	CASSLTGKGGATDTQYF	TGTGCCAGCAGCTTAACCGGAAAAGGGGGGGCCACAGATACGCAGTATTTT
TRBJ2-5	TRBD2	-	TRBV4-3	CASSQDPSGGAETQYF	TGCGCCAGCAGCCAAGATCCTAGCGGGGGGGCCGAGACCCAGTACTTC
TRBJ2-2	-	many	TRBV3-2	CASSPNSPGLHTGELFF	TGTGCCAGCAGCCCTAATTCCCCGGGACTCCACACCGGGGAGCTGTTTTTT
TRBJ1-2	-	many	TRBV3-1	CASSQDLVTREGGVTVGYTF	TGTGCCAGCAGCCAAGATCTCGTCACGCGGGAAGGCGGGGTAACGGTTGGCTACACCTTC
TRBJ2-5	-	many	TRBV7-2	CASSSNREETQYF	TGTGCCAGCAGCTCGAACAGGGAAGAGACCCAGTACTTC
TRBJ2-3	-	-	TRBV25-1	CASRRSGSTDTQYF	TGTGCCAGCAGGCGGTCGGGGAGCACAGATACGCAGTATTTT
TRBJ2-1	-	few	TRBV27	CASSYRSRQGFSYNEQFF	TGTGCCAGCAGTTACAGGTCCCGGCAGGGGTTCTCCTACAATGAGCAGTTCTTC
TRBJ1-6	TRBD1	many	TRBV10-3	CAIGNRGNSPLHF	TGTGCCATCGGGAACAGGGGGAATTCACCCCTCCACTTT
TRBJ2-1	-	many	TRBV20-1	CSARTAGSKIAVGDEQFF	TGCAGTGCTAGAACGGCGGGGTCGAAGATAGCCGTTGGCGATGAGCAGTTCTTC
TRBJ1-1	TRBD1	few	TRBV5-6	CASSLQGAEAFF	TGTGCCAGCAGCTTACAGGGGGCTGAAGCTTTCTTT
TRBJ2-7	-	many	TRBV29-1	CSVETVSYEQYF	TGCAGCGTTGAGACAGTGAGCTACGAGCAGTACTTC
TRBJ1-3	-	-	TRBV7-2	CASSLQGWGNTIYF	TGTGCCAGCAGCTTACAGGGCTGGGGAAACACCATATATTTT
TRBJ2-7	-	few	TRBV6-6	CASSYSGPDYEQYF	TGTGCCAGCAGTTACTCCGGGCCCGACTACGAGCAGTACTTC
TRBJ2-1	-	many	TRBV12-2	CASRLVGSSYNEQFF	TGTGCAAGTCGCTTAGTTGGGAGCTCCTACAATGAGCAGTTCTTC
TRBJ2-3	TRBD1	many	TRBV7-2	CATQGAADTQYF	TGTGCCACTCAGGGGGCGGCAGATACGCAGTATTTT
TRBJ2-1	-	many	TRBV11-2	CASSLDLLTSYNEQFF	TGTGCCAGCAGCTTAGATCTCCTCACCTCCTACAATGAGCAGTTCTTC
TRBJ2-1	TRBD2	many	TRBV24-1	CATSERTSSEPFF	TGTGCCACCAGTGAAAGGACTAGCTCCGAACCTTTCTTC
TRBJ2-7	TRBD2	many	TRBV20-1	CSAQVPFWRGETYEQYF	TGCAGTGCCCAGGTCCCGTTCTGGCGGGGGGAAACCTACGAGCAGTACTTC
TRBJ2-7	-	many	TRBV5-6	CASSQGPIYEQYF	TGTGCCAGCAGCCAGGGACCGATCTACGAGCAGTACTTC
TRBJ2-7	-	-	TRBV5-1	CASSLRAGAIYEQYF	TGCGCCAGCAGCTTGAGGGCAGGGGCCATCTACGAGCAGTACTTC
TRBJ2-5	TRBD2	many	TRBV4-1	CASSQVYTGGEETQYF	TGCGCCAGCAGCCAAGTGTATACCGGGGGGGAAGAGACCCAGTACTTC
TRBJ2-7	TRBD1	many	TRBV29-1	CSAGGQGSSYEQYF	TGCAGCGCTGGGGGACAGGGGTCCTCCTACGAGCAGTACTTC
TRBJ1-1	-	-	TRBV5-4	CASSPGGLGTEAFF	TGTGCCAGCAGCCCGGGGGGGTTGGGCACTGAAGCTTTCTTT
TRBJ1-6	-	many	TRBV5-1	CASSLEALGTNSPLHF	TGCGCCAGCAGCTTGGAAGCCTTGGGGACTAATTCACCCCTCCACTTT
TRBJ2-2	TRBD2	-	TRBV4-2	CASSQAAGDNTGELFF	TGTGCCAGCAGCCAAGCAGCGGGAGATAACACCGGGGAGCTGTTTTTT
TRBJ1-1	-	-	TRBV7-2	CASSLLGLEAFF	TGTGCCAGCAGCTTACTGGGTCTGGAAGCTTTCTTT
TRBJ2-1	-	many	TRBV20-1	CSAPGSYNEQFF	TGCAGTGCTCCCGGGTCCTACAATGAGCAGTTCTTC
TRBJ1-1	-	many	TRBV18	CASSSPGHMNTEAFF	TGTGCCAGCTCGTCTCCGGGACACATGAACACTGAAGCTTTCTTT
TRBJ2-5	TRBD1	-	TRBV12-3/TRBV12-4	CASRNDRGSGETQYF	TGTGCCAGCAGAAATGACAGGGGATCTGGTGAGACCCAGTACTTC
TRBJ1-2	TRBD1	many	TRBV29-1	CSVEGGTGIGYTF	TGCAGCGTTGAAGGAGGGACAGGGATCGGCTACACCTTC
TRBJ1-2	-	many	TRBV5-4	CASSSGTLNYGYTF	TGTGCCAGCAGCTCCGGGACGCTTAACTATGGCTACACCTTC
TRBJ2-1	-	many	TRBV7-2	CASSLEGSSYNEQFF	TGTGCCAGCAGCTTAGAGGGTAGCTCCTACAATGAGCAGTTCTTC
TRBJ2-2	TRBD2	many	TRBV4-2	CASSPAGLAGGGGGELFF	TGTGCCAGCAGCCCCGCCGGACTAGCGGGGGGCGGAGGCGGGGAGCTGTTTTTT
TRBJ2-7	TRBD1	-	TRBV2	CASNNPLSGTGLYF	TGTGCCAGCAACAACCCTCTCAGCGGGACAGGGCTTTACTTC
TRBJ1-6	-	many	TRBV5-1	CASSLSGSSPLHF	TGCGCCAGCAGCTTGAGCGGCTCTTCACCCCTCCACTTT
TRBJ1-2	-	few	TRBV11-2	CASSLGRRLSGYTF	TGTGCCAGCAGCTTAGGGCGGCGGTTGAGTGGCTACACCTTC
TRBJ1-6	-	many	TRBV20-1	CSAGGRDYSPLHF	TGCAGTGCGGGTGGACGGGATTATTCACCCCTCCACTTT
TRBJ1-5	-	many	TRBV5-1	CASSLMSGNQPQHF	TGCGCCAGCAGCTTGATGTCAGGCAATCAGCCCCAGCATTTT
TRBJ1-6	-	-	TRBV4-3	CASSHLSHSNSPLHF	TGCGCCAGCAGCCATTTAAGTCACAGTAATTCACCCCTCCACTTT
TRBJ2-1	TRBD2	few	TRBV7-2	CASSLRGGIEQFF	TGTGCCAGCAGCTTACGGGGGGGTATTGAGCAGTTCTTC
TRBJ1-1	-	many	TRBV6-6	CASSYSRQNTEAFF	TGTGCCAGCAGTTACAGTCGACAGAACACTGAAGCTTTCTTT
TRBJ1-5	-	few	TRBV7-2	CASSFEGHSNQPQHF	TGTGCCAGCAGCTTTGAAGGGCATAGCAATCAGCCCCAGCATTTT
TRBJ1-2	-	-	TRBV7-9	CASSFTANYGYTF	TGTGCCAGCAGCTTTACAGCCAACTATGGCTACACCTTC
TRBJ2-1	TRBD2	many	TRBV12-3/TRBV12-4	CASSLSIGLGSYNEQFF	TGTGCCAGCAGTTTAAGTATAGGACTAGGCTCCTACAATGAGCAGTTCTTC
TRBJ2-3	-	many	TRBV20-1	CSAAAQGTGADTQYF	TGCAGTGCTGCCGCGCAGGGGACTGGTGCAGATACGCAGTATTTT
TRBJ2-3	TRBD2	-	TRBV5-4	CASSFERGGDTQYF	TGTGCCAGCAGCTTCGAGCGGGGAGGAGATACGCAGTATTTT
TRBJ1-1	-	-	TRBV2	CASSDRARNTEAFF	TGTGCCAGCAGTGACAGGGCCAGGAACACTGAAGCTTTCTTT
TRBJ1-1	-	many	TRBV6-2/TRBV6-3	CASSYSILDGRTEAFF	TGTGCCAGCAGTTACTCGATCTTGGATGGTCGCACTGAAGCTTTCTTT
TRBJ2-4	TRBD2	many	TRBV6-5	CASSRAGVSKNIQYF	TGTGCCAGCAGCCGAGCGGGGGTGAGCAAAAACATTCAGTACTTC
TRBJ2-7	TRBD1	-	TRBV6-2/TRBV6-3	CASSYSLRQGSYEQYF	TGTGCCAGCAGTTACTCTCTACGACAGGGATCCTACGAGCAGTACTTC
TRBJ2-6	TRBD1	-	TRBV5-4	CASSPGTARGNVLTF	TGTGCCAGCAGCCCGGGGACAGCCAGAGGGAACGTCCTGACTTTC